These 5 T cell receptor beta chains came from one sample sequenced in a study of cytomegalovirus exposure and HLA in healthy donors. Amplification used 60 Vbeta primers and 13 Jbeta primers. The table came from immunoSEQ multiplex PCR; TCRdb's copy has only in-frame clones and leaves some out. This sample yields approximately 150,000 clones, of which approximately 91% are seen a single time; roughly 0.53% belongs to the top ten. The sequencing sample was made of PBMCs. These receptor sequences come from a woman in her thirties or forties in good health and CMV-seronegative.

The V call is TRBV7-8, the J call TRBJ2-5; perhaps TRBD2 as D (6 bases). The CDR3 length is 13 residues. Trimming shortened V by 1 base and J by 5 bases, and 8 bases separated the two germline ends. Germline loops: CDR1 SGHVS, CDR2 FQNEAQ. Here the CDR3 DNA reads TGTGCCAGCAGCTTAGTACGGGGGGAGACCCAGTACTTC. Translation: CASSLVRGETQYF.

The chain has TRBV9 and TRBJ1-2; 8 bases line up with TRBD1. This CDR3 is built from 14 residues. With V trimmed by 5 bases and J by 7 bases, 10 bases remained unmatched. Germline CDR1 is SGDLS and CDR2 is YYNGEE. CDR3 bases: TGTGCCAGCAGTCGAGCCTTACAGGGGGGTGGCTACACCTTC. Its protein product is CASSRALQGGGYTF.

The chain couples TRBV10-3 to TRBJ2-3; 10 positions match TRBD2. Per the germline V gene, CDR1 is ENHRY and CDR2 is SYGVKD. Trimming cost V 9 bases and J 4 bases; bases outside gene matches: 7. This CDR3 contains 14 residues. CDR3 in amino acids: CAIRLAGRPDTQYF. The CDR3 region has the DNA TGTGCCATTAGACTAGCGGGTCGGCCAGATACGCAGTATTTT.

The V gene is TRBV7-2, the J gene TRBJ2-5; maybe TRBD2 (7 bases). Trimming cost V 5 bases and J 1 base, with 11 bases left between them. Germline V CDR1 and CDR2: SGHTA, FQGNSA. The CDR3 is made up of 14 amino acids. The CDR3 sequence: CASSPGGRQETQYF. The CDR3 DNA sequence: TGTGCCAGCAGCCCGGGGGGCCGCCAAGAGACCCAGTACTTC.

As regards this clone: Within the sample, other DNA sequences also encode this same CDR3. The chain uses TRBV6-5 and TRBJ2-7; D possibly corresponds to TRBD2 (5 bases). Germline V gives CDR1 MNHEY, CDR2 SVGAGI. Trimming stripped 4 bases from V and 3 bases from J, with 7 bases between. CDR3 length: 12 amino acids. Written as DNA, the CDR3 is TGTGCCAGCAGTTCTGGGAGCTACGAGCAGTACTTC. Protein: CASSSGSYEQYF.